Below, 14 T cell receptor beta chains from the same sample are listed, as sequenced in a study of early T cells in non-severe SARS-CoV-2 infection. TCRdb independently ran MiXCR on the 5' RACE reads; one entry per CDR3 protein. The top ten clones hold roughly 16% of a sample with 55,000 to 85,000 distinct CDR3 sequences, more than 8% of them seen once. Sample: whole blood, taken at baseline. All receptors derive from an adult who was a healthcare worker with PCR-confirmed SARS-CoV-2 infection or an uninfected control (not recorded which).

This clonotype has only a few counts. The DNA for the CDR3 is TGTGCCAGCAGTTCTGACCCTCATACTGAAAAACTGTTTTTT. Translation: CASSSDPHTEKLFF. The genes are TRBV28 and TRBJ1-4; no clear D. Trimming took off 4 bases at V and 7 bases at J, with 13 bases between the two ends. The CDR3 covers 14 residues. Germline-derived CDR1 and CDR2 are MDHEN and SYDVKM.

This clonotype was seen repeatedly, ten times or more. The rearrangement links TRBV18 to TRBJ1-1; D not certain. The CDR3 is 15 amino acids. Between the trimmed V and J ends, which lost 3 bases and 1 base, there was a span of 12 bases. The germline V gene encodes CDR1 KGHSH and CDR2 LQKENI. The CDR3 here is CASSPRVGGNTEAFF. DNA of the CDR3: TGTGCCAGCTCACCGAGGGTTGGCGGGAACACTGAAGCTTTCTTT.

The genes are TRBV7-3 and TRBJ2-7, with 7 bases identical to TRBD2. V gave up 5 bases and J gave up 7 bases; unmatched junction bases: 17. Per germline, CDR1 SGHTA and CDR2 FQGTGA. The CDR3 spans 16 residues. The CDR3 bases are TGTGCCAGCAGCCCCGCGGGAAAAGCGGGACTGGCGGAGCAGTACTTC. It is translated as CASSPAGKAGLAEQYF.

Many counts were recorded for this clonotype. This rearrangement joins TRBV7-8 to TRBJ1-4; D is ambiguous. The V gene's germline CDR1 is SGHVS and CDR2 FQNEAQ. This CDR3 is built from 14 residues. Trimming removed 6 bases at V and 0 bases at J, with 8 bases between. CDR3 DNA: TGTGCCAGCAGAATAGACTCAACTAATGAAAAACTGTTTTTT. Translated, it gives CASRIDSTNEKLFF. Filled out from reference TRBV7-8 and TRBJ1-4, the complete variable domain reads GAGVSQSPRYKVAKRGQDVALRCDPISGHVSLFWYQQALGQGPEFLTYFQNEAQLDKSGLPSDRFFAERPEGSVSTLKIQRTQQEDSAVYLCASRIDSTNEKLFFGSGTQLSVL.

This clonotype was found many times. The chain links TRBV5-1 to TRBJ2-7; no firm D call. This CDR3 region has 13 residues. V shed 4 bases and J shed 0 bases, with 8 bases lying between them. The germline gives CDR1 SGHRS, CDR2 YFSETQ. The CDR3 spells CASSPASSYEQYF. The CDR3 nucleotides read TGCGCCAGCAGCCCCGCAAGCTCCTACGAGCAGTACTTC.

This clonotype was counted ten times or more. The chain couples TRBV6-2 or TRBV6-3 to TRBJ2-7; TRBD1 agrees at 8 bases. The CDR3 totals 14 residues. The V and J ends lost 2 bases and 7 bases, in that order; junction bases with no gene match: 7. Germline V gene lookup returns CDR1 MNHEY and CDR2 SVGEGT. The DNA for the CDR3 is TGTGCCAGCAGTTACCCAGGACAGGGTCAGGAGCAGTACTTC. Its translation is CASSYPGQGQEQYF.

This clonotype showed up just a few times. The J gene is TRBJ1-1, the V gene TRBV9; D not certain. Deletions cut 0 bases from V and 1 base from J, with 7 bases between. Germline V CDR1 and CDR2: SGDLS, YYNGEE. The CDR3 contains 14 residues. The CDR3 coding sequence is TGTGCCAGCAGCGTAGCGTACGGGAACACTGAAGCTTTCTTT. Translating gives CASSVAYGNTEAFF.

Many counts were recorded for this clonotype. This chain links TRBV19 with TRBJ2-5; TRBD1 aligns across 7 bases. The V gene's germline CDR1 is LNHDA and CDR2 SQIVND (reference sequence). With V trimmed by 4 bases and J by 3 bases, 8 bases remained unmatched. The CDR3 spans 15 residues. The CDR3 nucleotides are TGTGCCAGTAGTAGCCGACAGGGAAGGGAAGAGACCCAGTACTTC. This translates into CASSSRQGREETQYF.

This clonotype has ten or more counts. The CDR3 loop is CASSLVTGPNQPQHF. CDR3 DNA sequence: TGTGCCAGCAGCTTAGTCACAGGCCCCAATCAGCCCCAGCATTTT. The V gene is TRBV7-2, the J gene TRBJ1-5; D possibly corresponds to TRBD1 (5 bases). This CDR3 contains 15 residues. The V gene's germline CDR1 is SGHTA and CDR2 FQGNSA. V lost 1 base to trimming and J lost 3 bases, with 10 bases between them.

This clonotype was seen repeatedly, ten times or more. The CDR3 loop reads CASSGSAGNTIYF. CDR3 sequence (DNA): TGTGCCAGCAGCGGCAGTGCGGGAAACACCATATATTTT. This chain links TRBV6-2 or TRBV6-3 with TRBJ1-3, with D uncertain. Trimming cost V 6 bases and J 4 bases, with 10 bases left between them. The CDR3 spans 13 residues. Germline V gene lookup returns CDR1 MNHEY and CDR2 SVGEGT.

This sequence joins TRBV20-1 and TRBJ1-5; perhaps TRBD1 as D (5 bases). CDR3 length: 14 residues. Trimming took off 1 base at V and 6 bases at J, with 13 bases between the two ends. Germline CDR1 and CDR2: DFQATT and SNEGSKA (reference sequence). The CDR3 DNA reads TGCAGTGCTAGAGCCCAGGGAGGGTCTCAGCCCCAGCATTTT. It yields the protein CSARAQGGSQPQHF.

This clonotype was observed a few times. For the CDR3, the DNA is TGTGCCAGCAGCTTTGGGGATAACACCCGAGGGACCCAGTACTTC. Translation gives CASSFGDNTRGTQYF. This chain links TRBV7-2 with TRBJ2-5; D remains unclear. Germline V lookup: CDR1 SGHTA, CDR2 FQGNSA. Between the trimmed V and J ends, which lost 3 bases and 7 bases, there was a span of 18 bases. The CDR3 spans 15 residues. Supplemented by reference TRBV7-2 and TRBJ2-5, the full variable domain reads GAGVSQSPSNKVTEKGKDVELRCDPISGHTALYWYRQSLGQGLEFLIYFQGNSAPDKSGLPSDRFSAERTGGSVSTLTIQRTQQEDSAVYLCASSFGDNTRGTQYFGPGTRLLVL.

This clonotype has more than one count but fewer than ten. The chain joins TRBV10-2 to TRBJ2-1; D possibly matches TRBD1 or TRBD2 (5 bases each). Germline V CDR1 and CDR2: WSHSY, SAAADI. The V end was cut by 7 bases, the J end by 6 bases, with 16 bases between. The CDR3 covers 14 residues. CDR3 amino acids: CASKGTDPRNEQFF. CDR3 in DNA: TGCGCCAGCAAAGGGACGGATCCTCGCAATGAGCAGTTCTTC.

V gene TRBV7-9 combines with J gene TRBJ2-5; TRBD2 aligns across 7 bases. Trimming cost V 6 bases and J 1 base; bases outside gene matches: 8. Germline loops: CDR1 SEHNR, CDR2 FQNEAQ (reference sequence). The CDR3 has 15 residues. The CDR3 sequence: CASRRNAGVQETQYF. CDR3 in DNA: TGTGCCAGCAGACGGAATGCGGGAGTCCAAGAGACCCAGTACTTC.